This TCR beta chain originates from a study of spatial heterogeneity in lung cancer. Time point reported: sample taken at primary tumor resection. The germline V gene has CDR1 MNHEY and CDR2 SVGAGI. CDR3 length: 13 residues. The germline V and J ends were trimmed by 8 bases and 0 bases, with 9 bases remaining between them. Study-wide findings and caveats: The appearance of ubiquitous expanded tumor TCRs in blood was greater at resection than follow-up.

From the 5' RACE reads, TCRdb called clonotypes with MiXCR, one entry per CDR3 protein. The table includes 40,000 to 50,000 distinct CDR3 sequences, approximately 13% detected once. A note on this clonotype: Its antigen is undetermined.

This chain connects TRBV6-5 to TRBJ2-3; TRBD2 is a possible D gene (5 bases). The sequence was obtained from a male donor with early-stage non-small cell lung cancer. The source was PBMCs, collected at surgery. DNA for the CDR3: TGTGCCAGCCGTGGCGGGAGCACAGATACGCAGTATTTT. This codes for CASRGGSTDTQYF.